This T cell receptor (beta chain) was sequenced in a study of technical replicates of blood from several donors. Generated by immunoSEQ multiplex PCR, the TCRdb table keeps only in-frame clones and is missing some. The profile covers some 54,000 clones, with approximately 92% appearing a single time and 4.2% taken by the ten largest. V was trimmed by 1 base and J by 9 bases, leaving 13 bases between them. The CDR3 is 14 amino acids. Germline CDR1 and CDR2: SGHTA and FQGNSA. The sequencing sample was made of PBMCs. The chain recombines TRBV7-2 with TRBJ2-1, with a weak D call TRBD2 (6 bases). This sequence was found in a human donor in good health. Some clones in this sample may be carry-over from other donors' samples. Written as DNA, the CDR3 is TGTGCCAGCAGCTTAGTTGGGGGGAAAGGTGAGCAGTTCTTC. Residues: CASSLVGGKGEQFF.